This entry lists 4 T cell receptor beta chains sequenced from one sample in a study of T cell repertoires in cytomegalovirus infection. No antigen has been assigned to these receptors. TCRdb reprocessed the reads via MiXCR and lists one record per CDR3 protein. The sample has 450,000 to 650,000 distinct CDR3 sequences, around 40% seen once. The sequencing used cultured PBMCs, collected from culture after CMV antigen stimulation. All receptors come from a human donor in good health (CMV status not recorded). Some clones in this sample may be carry-over from other donors' samples.

This clonotype has only a few counts. The chain uses TRBV20-1 and TRBJ2-7, with 7 bases lining up with TRBD2. The CDR3 contains 13 residues. Germline V CDR1 and CDR2: DFQATT, SNEGSKA (reference sequence). V dropped 6 bases and J dropped 5; count of bases not matched to a gene: 10. In DNA form, the CDR3 reads TGCAGTGCCCCGAAGGCGGGAGACAACGAGCAGTACTTC. Its translation: CSAPKAGDNEQYF.

The chain employs TRBV7-2 and TRBJ2-1; 10 bases map to TRBD2. After removal of 4 bases from V and 8 bases from J, the junction contained 8 bases not matched to a gene. The CDR3 covers 15 residues. Germline V gives CDR1 SGHTA, CDR2 FQGNSA. In DNA form, the CDR3 reads TGTGCCAGCAGCTCCCGGCTAGCGGGAGTGGATGAGCAGTTCTTC. It encodes CASSSRLAGVDEQFF.

The rearrangement uses TRBV6-2 or TRBV6-3 and TRBJ2-1, with D possibly being TRBD1 or TRBD2 (5 bases each). With 7 bases removed from V and 6 bases from J, the gap between germline ends came to 19 bases. The CDR3 has 15 residues. The germline gives CDR1 MNHEY, CDR2 SVGEGT. CDR3 nucleotides: TGTGCCAGCATTCGGATTGGGGGAGTTAGCAATGAGCAGTTCTTC. Protein sequence: CASIRIGGVSNEQFF.

The V gene is TRBV6-2 or TRBV6-3, the J gene TRBJ1-1; TRBD1 might be the D (5 bases). Trimming shortened V by 6 bases and J by 7 bases, and 12 bases separated the two germline ends. The CDR3 consists of 12 residues. Per the germline V gene, CDR1 is MNHEY and CDR2 is SVGEGT. The CDR3 region is CASRDISVEAFF. The CDR3 DNA sequence: TGTGCCAGCAGGGACATTTCGGTTGAAGCTTTCTTT.